These 5 T cell receptor beta chains originate from one sample sequenced in a study of cytomegalovirus exposure and HLA in healthy donors. PCR involved 60 Vbeta and 13 Jbeta primers. Here immunoSEQ multiplex PCR was the method, and the copy in TCRdb shows in-frame clones only, minus some. The data contain about 210,000 clones, about 80% of them singletons. Input material: PBMCs. Source of these receptors: a man aged 40-50 years in good health and CMV-seropositive.

CDR3 sequence reads: CASSWDSNEQYV. As DNA, the CDR3 is TGTGCCAGCAGCTGGGACAGTAACGAGCAGTACGTC. V gene TRBV5-4 combines with J gene TRBJ2-7; 7 bases are a match to TRBD1. After removal of 3 bases from V and 5 bases from J, the junction contained 2 bases not matched to a gene. From germline, CDR1 is SGHNT and CDR2 YYREEE (reference sequence). CDR3 size: 12 residues.

The rearrangement uses TRBV7-2 and TRBJ1-5, with 10 bases fitting TRBD1. The CDR3 runs 14 residues. With V trimmed by 5 bases and J by 6 bases, 4 bases remained unmatched. CDR1 and CDR2 from the germline V gene are SGHTA and FQGNSA. This chain's CDR3 is CASSQGQGGQPQHF. In nucleotides, the CDR3 is TGTGCCAGCAGCCAAGGACAGGGGGGTCAGCCCCAGCATTTT.

This sequence joins TRBV6-5 and TRBJ2-1, with 15 bases that match TRBD2. CDR3 length: 16 amino acids. With V trimmed by 2 bases and J by 12 bases, 8 bases remained unmatched. The germline V gene has CDR1 MNHEY and CDR2 SVGAGI. CDR3 protein: CASSYPGTSGRSSQFF. For the CDR3, the DNA is TGTGCCAGCAGTTACCCCGGGACTAGCGGGAGGTCCTCGCAGTTCTTC.

The chain is built from TRBV9 and TRBJ2-1; D unclear. V was trimmed by 0 bases and J by 0 bases, leaving 10 bases between them. The CDR3 is made up of 16 amino acids. Germline V CDR1 and CDR2: SGDLS, YYNGEE. The CDR3 nucleotides read TGTGCCAGCAGCGTAGTCGGTCATGGCTCCTACAATGAGCAGTTCTTC. It codes for CASSVVGHGSYNEQFF.

The chain joins TRBV10-2 to TRBJ2-7; 7 bases fit TRBD2. The germline CDR1 and CDR2 sequences are WSHSY and SAAADI. V shed 0 bases, J shed 1 base, and the junction held 3 bases outside the gene matches. CDR3 length: 15 amino acids. CDR3 in amino acids: CASSESAGSSYEQYF. In DNA form, the CDR3 reads TGCGCCAGCAGTGAGTCAGCGGGATCGTCCTACGAGCAGTACTTC.